This paragraph covers one T cell receptor beta chain sequence. A read error may be the cause here, since a much bigger clone is one base away. The sample is drawn from a study of molecular identifiers for immune sequencing clone quantification. TCRdb re-derived calls from the PCR reads in MiXCR, one entry per CDR3 protein. Among about 640,000 distinct CDR3 sequences listed, 20% were seen once. What was sequenced was naive CD8+ T cells from blood, with Jurkat cell RNA spiked in. As to subset: FACS-sorted CD8+CD4-CCR7+CD45RA+ naive T cells. The TCR was taken from a human donor in good health. Some libraries in this study had Jurkat cell RNA spiked in.

The CDR3 nucleotides read TGTGCCAGCAGCCCAGACTGGTCATATCCAGATACGCAGTATTTT. Amino acid sequence: CASSPDWSYPDTQYF. The chain has TRBV9 and TRBJ2-3, with D uncertain. CDR1 and CDR2 from the germline V gene are SGDLS and YYNGEE. The CDR3 contains 15 residues. Deletions cut 4 bases from V and 4 bases from J, with 16 bases between.